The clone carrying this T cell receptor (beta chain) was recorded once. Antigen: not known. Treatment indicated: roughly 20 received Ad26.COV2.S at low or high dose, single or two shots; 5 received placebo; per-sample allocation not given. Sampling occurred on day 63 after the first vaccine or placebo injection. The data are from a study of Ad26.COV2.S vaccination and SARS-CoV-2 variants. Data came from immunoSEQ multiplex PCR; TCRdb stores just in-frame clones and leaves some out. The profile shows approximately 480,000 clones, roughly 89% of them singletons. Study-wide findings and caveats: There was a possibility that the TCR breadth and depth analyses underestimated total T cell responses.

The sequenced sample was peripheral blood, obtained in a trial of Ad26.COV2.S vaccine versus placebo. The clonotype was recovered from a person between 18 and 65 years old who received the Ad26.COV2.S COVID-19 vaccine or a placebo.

CDR3 bases: TGTGCCAGCAGCCCCCAGGGACAGAATAATGAAAAACTGTTTTTT. This encodes CASSPQGQNNEKLFF. The V gene is TRBV7-9, the J gene TRBJ1-4, with 7 bases fitting TRBD1. The germline CDR1 and CDR2 sequences are SEHNR and FQNEAQ (reference sequence). This CDR3 spans 15 amino acids. The trim removed 5 bases at V and 4 bases at J, leaving 7 bases unmatched.